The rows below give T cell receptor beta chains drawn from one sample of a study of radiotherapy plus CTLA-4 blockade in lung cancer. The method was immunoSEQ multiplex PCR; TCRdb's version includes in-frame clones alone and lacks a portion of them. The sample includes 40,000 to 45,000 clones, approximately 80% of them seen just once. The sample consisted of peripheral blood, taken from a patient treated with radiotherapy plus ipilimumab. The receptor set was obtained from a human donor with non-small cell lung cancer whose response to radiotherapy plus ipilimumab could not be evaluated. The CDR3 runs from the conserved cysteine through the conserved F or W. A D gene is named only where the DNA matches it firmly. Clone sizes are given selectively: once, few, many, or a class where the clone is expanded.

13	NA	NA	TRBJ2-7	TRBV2	CASSESGLNEQYF	TGTGCCAGCAGTGAATCGGGGTTAAACGAGCAGTACTTC
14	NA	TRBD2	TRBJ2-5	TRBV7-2	CASRLAGGQETQYF	TGTGCCAGCAGACTAGCGGGGGGGCAAGAGACCCAGTACTTC
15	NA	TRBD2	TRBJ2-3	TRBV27	CASSRALGGGPTQYF	TGTGCCAGCAGTCGGGCTTTAGGCGGGGGGCCAACGCAGTATTTT
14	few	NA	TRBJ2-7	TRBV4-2	CASSQEATRSEQYF	TGTGCCAGCAGCCAAGAGGCAACTAGGTCCGAGCAGTACTTC
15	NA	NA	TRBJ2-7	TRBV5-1	CASSLSAGSTYEQYF	TGCGCCAGCAGCTTGTCTGCAGGATCGACCTACGAGCAGTACTTC
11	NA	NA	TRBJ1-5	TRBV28	CASSTSRAQHF	NA
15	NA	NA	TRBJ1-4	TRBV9	CASSPRDNSNEKLFF	TGTGCCAGCAGCCCCCGGGACAACTCTAATGAAAAACTGTTTTTT
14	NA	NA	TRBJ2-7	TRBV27	CASSLWAVEGEQYF	TGTGCCAGCAGTTTGTGGGCTGTTGAAGGCGAGCAGTACTTC
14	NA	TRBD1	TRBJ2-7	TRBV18	CASSPRTGEYEQYF	TGTGCCAGCTCACCACGGACAGGGGAGTACGAGCAGTACTTC
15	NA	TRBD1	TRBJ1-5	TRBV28	CASSLLGDRDQPQHF	TGTGCCAGCAGTTTATTGGGAGACAGGGATCAGCCCCAGCATTTT
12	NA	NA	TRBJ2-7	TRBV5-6	CASSLAEYEQYF	TGTGCCAGCAGCTTGGCGGAGTACGAGCAGTACTTC
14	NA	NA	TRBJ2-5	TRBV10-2	CASSESGQKETQYF	TGCGCCAGCAGTGAGTCGGGGCAGAAAGAGACCCAGTACTTC
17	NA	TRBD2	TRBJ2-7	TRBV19	CASTPFFTSVRSYEQYF	TGTGCCAGTACACCCTTTTTCACTAGCGTCCGCTCCTACGAGCAGTACTTC
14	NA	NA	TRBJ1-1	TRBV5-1	CASRREEVATEAFF	TGCGCCAGCAGGAGGGAAGAAGTAGCCACTGAAGCTTTCTTT
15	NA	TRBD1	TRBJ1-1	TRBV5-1	CASSVTGYLNTEAFF	TGCGCCAGCAGCGTGACAGGGTACTTGAACACTGAAGCTTTCTTT
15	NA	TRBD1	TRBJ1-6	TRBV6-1	CASSGGTVTNSPLHF	TGTGCCAGCAGTGGAGGGACAGTGACCAATTCACCCCTCCACTTT
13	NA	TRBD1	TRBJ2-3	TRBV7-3	CASSLIPTGEQYF	TGTGCCAGCAGCTTGATTCCCACAGGGGAGCAGTATTTT
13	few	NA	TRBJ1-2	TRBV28	CASSLQGKYGYTF	TGTGCCAGCAGTCTACAGGGAAAATATGGCTACACCTTC
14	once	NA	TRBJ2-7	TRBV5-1	CASSLLGGDYEQYF	TGCGCCAGCAGCTTGTTGGGCGGGGACTACGAGCAGTACTTC
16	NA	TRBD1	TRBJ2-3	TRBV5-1	CASSPRSMTGADTQYF	TGCGCCAGCAGCCCCCGGTCGATGACAGGGGCAGATACGCAGTATTTT
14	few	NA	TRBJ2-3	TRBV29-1	CSVENWAQADTQYF	TGCAGCGTTGAAAACTGGGCCCAGGCAGATACGCAGTATTTT
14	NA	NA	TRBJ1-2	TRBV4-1	CASSQDIRLYGYTF	TGCGCCAGCAGCCAAGATATCAGACTCTATGGCTACACCTTC
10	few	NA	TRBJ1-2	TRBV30	CAFQPGGYTF	TGTGCCTTCCAACCAGGGGGCTACACCTTC
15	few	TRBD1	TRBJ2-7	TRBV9	CASSVGAGGQHEQYF	TGTGCCAGCAGCGTAGGGGCAGGGGGTCAGCACGAGCAGTACTTC
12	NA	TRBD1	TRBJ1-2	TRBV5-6	CASSPQGYGYTF	TGTGCCAGCAGCCCACAGGGGTATGGCTACACCTTC
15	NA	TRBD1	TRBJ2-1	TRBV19	CATTPDRGSYNEQFF	TGTGCCACCACACCAGACAGGGGCTCCTACAATGAGCAGTTCTTC
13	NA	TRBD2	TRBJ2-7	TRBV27	CASSPSSGGPEYF	TGTGCCAGCAGTCCTTCTAGCGGGGGGCCAGAGTACTTC
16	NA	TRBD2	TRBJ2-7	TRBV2	CASAGLAGANSYEQHF	TGTGCCAGCGCCGGACTAGCGGGGGCCAACTCCTACGAGCAGCACTTC
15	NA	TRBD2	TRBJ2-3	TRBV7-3	CASSRGGAFEDTQYF	TGTGCCAGCAGCCGCGGGGGGGCTTTCGAAGATACGCAGTATTTT
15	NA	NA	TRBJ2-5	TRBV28	CASSFSGGGQKTQYF	TGTGCCAGCAGTTTCTCCGGCGGGGGCCAGAAGACCCAGTACTTC
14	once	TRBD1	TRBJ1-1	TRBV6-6	CASGSRGSVTEAFF	TGTGCCAGCGGTAGCAGGGGGTCGGTCACTGAAGCTTTCTTT
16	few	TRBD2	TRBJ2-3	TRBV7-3	CASSSRTSGGTDTQYF	TGTGCCAGCAGCTCCAGGACTAGCGGAGGTACAGATACGCAGTATTTT
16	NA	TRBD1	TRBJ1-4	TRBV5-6	CASSPKRQGAMEKLFF	TGTGCCAGCAGCCCGAAACGACAGGGGGCCATGGAAAAACTGTTTTTT
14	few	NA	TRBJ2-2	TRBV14	CASSRDWNTGELFF	TGTGCCAGCAGCCGGGACTGGAACACCGGGGAGCTGTTTTTT
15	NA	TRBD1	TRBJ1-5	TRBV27	CASSRDRVSNQPQHF	TGTGCCAGCAGTCGCGACAGGGTAAGCAATCAGCCCCAGCATTTT
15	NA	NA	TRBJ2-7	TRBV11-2	CASSQGGGTRDEQYF	TGTGCCAGCAGTCAGGGGGGAGGGACTAGGGACGAGCAGTACTTC
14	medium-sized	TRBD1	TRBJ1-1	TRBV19	CASSNRDRDTEAFF	TGTGCCAGTAGTAACCGGGACAGGGACACTGAAGCTTTCTTT
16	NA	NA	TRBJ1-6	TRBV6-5	CASSYWAQLFNSPLHF	TGTGCCAGCAGTTACTGGGCTCAACTCTTTAATTCACCCCTCCACTTT
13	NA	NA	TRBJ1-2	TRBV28	CASSFSVGGGYTF	TGTGCCAGCAGTTTTTCGGTAGGAGGGGGCTACACCTTC
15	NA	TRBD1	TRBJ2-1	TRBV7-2	CASSLRTGTRNEQFF	TGTGCCAGCAGCTTAAGGACAGGGACGCGGAATGAGCAGTTCTTC
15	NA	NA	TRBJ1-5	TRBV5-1	CASSLSTGGNQPQHF	TGCGCCAGCAGCTTATCGACTGGGGGGAATCAGCCCCAGCATTTT
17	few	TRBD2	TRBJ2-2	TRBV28	CASKRASGGQNTGELFF	TGTGCCAGCAAGAGGGCTAGCGGGGGGCAGAACACCGGGGAGCTGTTTTTT